This entry lists 18 T cell receptor beta chains sequenced from one sample in a study of spatial heterogeneity in lung cancer. Stated time point: sample taken at primary tumor resection. In each case, whole RNA from tumor, nontumor lung or frozen PBMC was sequenced unsorted. TCRdb re-called the 5' RACE reads with MiXCR, one entry per CDR3 protein. This sample has around 10,000 distinct CDR3 sequences, with roughly 4.2% found just once. This sample comprised normal lung tissue next to the tumor, obtained at surgery. The receptors stem from a male donor with early-stage non-small cell lung cancer.

This clonotype was recorded at least ten times. V gene TRBV12-3 or TRBV12-4 combines with J gene TRBJ1-5; D is perhaps TRBD1 (6 bases). The V gene lost 5 bases and the J gene lost 3 bases, with 14 bases spanning the gap. This CDR3 comprises 15 residues. The CDR3, as DNA: TGTGCCAGCAGTCCCCGGACAGAAATCAATCAGCCCCAGCATTTT. Residues: CASSPRTEINQPQHF.

Ten or more counts support this clonotype. One end of the junction is discordant with germline, which a read error may explain. This chain uses TRBV7-7 with TRBJ2-5; 8 bases are a match to TRBD2. In germline, CDR1 is SSHAT, CDR2 FNYEAQ (reference sequence). The CDR3 length is 16 residues. CDR3 coding DNA: TGTGCTAGCAGCTTAGCCGGGACTAGACGAGTAGAGACCCAGTACTTC. This encodes CASSLAGTRRVETQYF. The full variable domain, its missing parts supplied by reference TRBV7-7 and TRBJ2-5, is GAGVSQSPRYKVTKRGQDVTLRCDPISSHATLYWYQQALGQGPEFLTYFNYEAQPDKSGLPSDRFSAERPEGSISTLTIQRTEQRDSAMYRCASSLAGTRRVETQYFGPGTRLLVL.

This clonotype was recorded at least ten times. The CDR3 coding sequence is TGCAGTGCTAGAGCCCGGCCTGAGACAGGGGGCTCCTACGAGCAGTACTTC. Protein product: CSARARPETGGSYEQYF. V and J are TRBV20-1 and TRBJ2-7, with 9 bases fitting TRBD1. The V gene end was trimmed by 1 base and the J gene end by 0 bases; junction bases not matched to a gene: 10. Germline assignment: CDR1 DFQATT and CDR2 SNEGSKA (reference sequence). This CDR3 is built from 17 residues.

A few counts support this clonotype. CDR3 nucleotides: TGTGCCAGCAGCTTAGCTACAGGCGGGATTGTTGACATTCAGTACTTC. Amino acids: CASSLATGGIVDIQYF. The genes are TRBV7-2 and TRBJ2-4, with a possible D match to TRBD2 (6 bases). V lost 0 bases and J lost 8, with 17 bases in between. The length of the CDR3 is 16 residues. Germline loops: CDR1 SGHTA, CDR2 FQGNSA.

The CDR3 protein is CAGQSTDTQYF. As DNA, the CDR3 is TGTGCCGGCCAGAGCACAGATACGCAGTATTTT. The chain is built from TRBV7-8 and TRBJ2-3; D remains ambiguous. The CDR3 spans 11 residues. Trimming stripped 11 bases from V and 0 bases from J, with 6 bases between. Germline values: CDR1 SGHVS, CDR2 FQNEAQ.

This clonotype came up many times. This rearrangement joins TRBV12-3 or TRBV12-4 to TRBJ2-3; TRBD2 matches at 8 bases. The CDR3 extends over 14 amino acids. The junction had 9 bases not matched to a gene; V was cut back by 5 bases and J by 8 bases. CDR3 coding DNA: TGTGCCAGCAGTCGGGGGGGCGCGCTTGGTACGCAGTATTTT. This encodes CASSRGGALGTQYF.

This clonotype was detected ten times or more. The chain joins TRBV2 to TRBJ1-5, with D perhaps TRBD1 (6 bases). The CDR3 sequence is 15 residues long. The V end lost 5 bases, the J end lost 0 bases, and 11 bases lay between the germline ends. The germline gives CDR1 SNHLY, CDR2 FYNNEI. The CDR3 loop reads CASSLDRFSNQPQHF. The CDR3 DNA reads as TGTGCCAGCAGTTTAGACAGGTTTAGCAATCAGCCCCAGCATTTT.

This clonotype has at least ten counts. The chain is built from TRBV2 and TRBJ1-3; D is unresolved. The CDR3 contains 14 residues. CDR1 is SNHLY and CDR2 is FYNNEI in the germline V gene. V lost 4 bases and J 4 bases, leaving 11 bases between the germline ends. The CDR3 sequence is CASSVRAEGNTIYF. The CDR3 DNA is TGTGCCAGCAGTGTCCGGGCCGAAGGAAACACCATATATTTT.

Many counts were recorded for this clonotype. V usage is TRBV3-1 and J usage is TRBJ1-1; TRBD1 aligns across 7 bases. This CDR3 spans 15 amino acids. The germline gives CDR1 LGHDT, CDR2 YNNKEL (reference sequence). The trim removed 6 bases at V and 0 bases at J, leaving 7 bases unmatched. The CDR3 DNA is TGTGCCAGCAGAAACTGGGACAGCTTGAACACTGAAGCTTTCTTT. As protein: CASRNWDSLNTEAFF. Variable domain in full (rest from reference TRBV3-1 and TRBJ1-1): DTAVSQTPKYLVTQMGNDKSIKCEQNLGHDTMYWYKQDSKKFLKIMFSYNNKELIINETVPNRFSPKSPDKAHLNLHINSLELGDSAVYFCASRNWDSLNTEAFFGQGTRLTVV.

This clonotype was detected many times. The chain couples TRBV20-1 to TRBJ1-1; D gene ambiguous. There are 15 residues in the CDR3. Germline CDR1 and CDR2: DFQATT and SNEGSKA (reference sequence). V was clipped by 1 base and J by 0 bases, with 12 bases between them. CDR3 in amino acids: CSARVPAQMNTEAFF. Written as DNA, the CDR3 is TGCAGTGCTAGAGTGCCGGCACAGATGAACACTGAAGCTTTCTTT.

By its share, this clonotype is medium-sized. CDR3 DNA sequence: TGCGCCAGCAGCTTGTTGGGGGCGGCATACAATGAGCAGTTCTTC. It yields the protein CASSLLGAAYNEQFF. The chain is built from TRBV5-1 and TRBJ2-1; D perhaps matches TRBD1 (6 bases). The CDR3 has 15 amino acids. Germline CDR1 SGHRS, CDR2 YFSETQ. Deletions cut 1 base from V and 4 bases from J, with 12 bases between. Complete variable domain (other parts from reference TRBV5-1 and TRBJ2-1): KAGVTQTPRYLIKTRGQQVTLSCSPISGHRSVSWYQQTPGQGLQFLFEYFSETQRNKGNFPGRFSGRQFSNSRSEMNVSTLELGDSALYLCASSLLGAAYNEQFFGPGTRLTVL.

This clonotype showed up many times. The chain has TRBV12-3 or TRBV12-4 and TRBJ1-5; TRBD1 agrees at 7 bases. The CDR3 is made up of 15 amino acids. After removal of 6 bases from V and 2 bases from J, the junction contained 7 bases not matched to a gene. The CDR3 spells CASRERQGGNQPQHF. The CDR3 DNA is TGTGCCAGCAGGGAAAGACAGGGCGGCAATCAGCCCCAGCATTTT.

The CDR3 region has the DNA TGTGCCAGCAGTTACGGGAGCGGTCCGTACGAGCAGTACTTC. This codes for CASSYGSGPYEQYF. This chain uses TRBV12-3 or TRBV12-4 with TRBJ2-7; perhaps TRBD2 as D (6 bases). V lost 4 bases and J 4 bases, leaving 14 bases between the germline ends. The length of the CDR3 is 14 residues.

This clonotype was found many times. The chain uses TRBV20-1 and TRBJ1-2; TRBD1 might be the D (6 bases). Germline V CDR1 and CDR2: DFQATT, SNEGSKA (reference sequence). This CDR3 is built from 13 residues. Trimming stripped 6 bases from V and 4 bases from J, with 15 bases between. CDR3 DNA sequence: TGCAGTGCGCCTGGGGGCGCGAGCTATGGCTACACCTTC. Translated, it gives CSAPGGASYGYTF.

This clonotype has ten or more counts. The CDR3, as DNA: TGTGCCAGCAGAGAAACAGGGAACTATGGCTACACCTTC. Translation gives CASRETGNYGYTF. The chain joins TRBV27 to TRBJ1-2, with D tentatively TRBD1 (6 bases). V lost 6 bases and J 2 bases, leaving 10 bases between the germline ends. Germline CDR1 reads MNHEY; CDR2 reads SMNVEV (reference sequence). This CDR3 has 13 residues.

Many counts were recorded for this clonotype. The CDR3 nucleotides are TGTGCCAGCAGCTTAGGGGGGAGCGGGGGCCCCTATCTGTACTTC. Translated: CASSLGGSGGPYLYF. The rearrangement uses TRBV7-2 and TRBJ2-7, with 8 bases matching TRBD2. Germline-derived CDR1 and CDR2 are SGHTA and FQGNSA. J was trimmed by 12 bases and V by 1 base; bases with no gene match: 14. This CDR3 has 15 residues.

This clonotype came up many times. The chain recombines TRBV14 with TRBJ1-1, with D possibly TRBD1 on 5 matching bases. Per the germline V gene, CDR1 is SGHDN and CDR2 is FVKESK. Trimming stripped 4 bases from V and 0 bases from J, with 9 bases between. This CDR3 has 14 residues. The CDR3 bases are TGTGCCAGCAGCCTTCCAGGGATGAACACTGAAGCTTTCTTT. Its protein product is CASSLPGMNTEAFF.

This clonotype was counted ten times or more. V is TRBV20-1 and J is TRBJ1-5; 8 bases are a match to TRBD1. CDR1 and CDR2 (germline): DFQATT, SNEGSKA (reference sequence). The CDR3 is made up of 14 amino acids. The V gene end was trimmed by 6 bases and the J gene end by 0 bases; junction bases not matched to a gene: 4. The DNA of the CDR3 is TGCAGTGCCTTGGACAGGGCTAGCAATCAGCCCCAGCATTTT. Protein sequence: CSALDRASNQPQHF.